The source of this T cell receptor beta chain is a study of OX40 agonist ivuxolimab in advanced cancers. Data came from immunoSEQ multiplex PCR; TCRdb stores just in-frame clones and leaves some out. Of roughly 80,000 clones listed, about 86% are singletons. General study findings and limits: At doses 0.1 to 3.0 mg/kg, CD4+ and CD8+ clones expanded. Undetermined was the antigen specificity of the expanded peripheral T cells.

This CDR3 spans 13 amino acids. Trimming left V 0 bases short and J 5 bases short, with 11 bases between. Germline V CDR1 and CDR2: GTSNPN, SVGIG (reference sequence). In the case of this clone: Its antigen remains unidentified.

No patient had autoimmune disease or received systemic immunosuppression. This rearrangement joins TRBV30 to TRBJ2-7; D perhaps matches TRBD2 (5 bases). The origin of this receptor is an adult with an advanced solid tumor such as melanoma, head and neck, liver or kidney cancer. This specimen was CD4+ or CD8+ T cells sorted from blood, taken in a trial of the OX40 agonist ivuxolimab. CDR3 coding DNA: TGTGCCTGGAGTGTATCCGGGATTCACGAGCAGTACTTC. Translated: CAWSVSGIHEQYF.